These 6 T cell receptor beta chains came from one sample sequenced in a study of T cells after yellow fever vaccination. One entry per CDR3 protein results from TCRdb running MiXCR on the 5' RACE reads. The table lists just under 600,000 distinct CDR3 sequences, roughly 14% of them singletons. The sample here was PBMCs, taken on the day of the yellow fever booster vaccination. The origin of the receptors is a man aged 30 to 39 who received the YFV17D yellow fever vaccine.

The chain uses TRBV4-2 and TRBJ2-5; D might be TRBD1 or TRBD2, each matching 6 bases. This CDR3 comprises 15 residues. Trimming removed 8 bases at V and 1 base at J, with 17 bases between. CDR1 and CDR2 (germline): LGHNA, YNFKEQ. CDR3 nucleotides: TGTGCCAGCCGAGGGGGGACCCTTGTCCAAGAGACCCAGTACTTC. Amino acids: CASRGGTLVQETQYF.

V and J are TRBV18 and TRBJ2-7; 9 bases map to TRBD1. CDR3 size: 15 residues. V gave up 1 base and J gave up 6 bases; unmatched junction bases: 7. Germline-derived CDR1 and CDR2 are KGHSH and LQKENI. This CDR3 reads CASSPRFATGGEQYF. In nucleotides, the CDR3 is TGTGCCAGCTCACCACGCTTCGCGACAGGGGGCGAGCAGTACTTC. The whole variable domain, remainder taken from reference TRBV18 and TRBJ2-7, is NAGVMQNPRHLVRRRGQEARLRCSPMKGHSHVYWYRQLPEEGLKFMVYLQKENIIDESGMPKERFSAEFPKEGPSILRIQQVVRGDSAAYFCASSPRFATGGEQYFGPGTRLTVT.

The chain employs TRBV6-1 and TRBJ2-1; 13 nucleotides match TRBD2. CDR1 and CDR2 (germline): MNHNS, SASEGT. The length of the CDR3 is 15 residues. V shed 7 bases and J 7 bases; nucleotides not matched to a gene: 7. The CDR3 DNA reads TGTGCCAGCACTAAAGGGACTAGCGGGAAGAATGAGCAGTTCTTC. Amino acid sequence: CASTKGTSGKNEQFF.

In this sample, this clonotype turned up a few times. V is TRBV7-2 and J is TRBJ1-2; possibly TRBD1 for D (6 bases). Germline CDR1 is SGHTA and CDR2 is FQGNSA. V was shortened by 5 bases and J by 6 bases, with 10 bases between the two germline ends. This CDR3 has 12 amino acids. The CDR3 loop is CASSLRQDGYTF. The DNA for the CDR3 is TGTGCCAGCAGCCTCCGACAGGATGGCTACACCTTC.

The chain carries TRBV4-3 and TRBJ1-3; D is perhaps TRBD1 (5 bases). Germline V CDR1 and CDR2: LGHNA, YSLEER. CDR3 size: 13 residues. V shed 4 bases and J shed 3 bases, with 7 bases lying between them. CDR3 protein: CASSPGFGNTIYF. The CDR3 DNA reads as TGCGCCAGCAGCCCAGGGTTTGGAAACACCATATATTTT.

The chain recombines TRBV19 with TRBJ2-4, with D tentatively TRBD1 or TRBD2 (5 bases each). The germline gives CDR1 LNHDA, CDR2 SQIVND (reference sequence). V lost 2 bases and J 1 base, leaving 18 bases between the germline ends. The CDR3 totals 18 residues. The CDR3 DNA sequence: TGTGCCAGTAGTATAACTTTGGGGACCAAAGCGGCCAAAAACATTCAGTACTTC. It yields the protein CASSITLGTKAAKNIQYF.